These 9 T cell receptor beta chains came from one sample sequenced in a study of blood T cell repertoires in COVID-19 (dated by TCRdb to about 2020). Library prep was done by the immunoSEQ multiplex PCR assay. TCRdb provides this immuneACCESS table in a form limited to in-frame rearrangements. Some clones are lacking; in checked studies, under half of them reflect an unresolved V gene, and why the rest are absent is not known. Within this sample are about 100,000 clones, with around four fifths of them counted one time only. Roughly an eighth of the sample comes from the top ten. Sequences were obtained from peripheral blood. The receptor set was obtained from a man aged 45-60 years with active or convalescent COVID-19.

The chain uses TRBV19 and TRBJ1-5; TRBD1 matches 8 bases. This CDR3 comprises 18 residues. V was pared by 0 bases and J by 1 base, with 8 bases of the junction left unmatched. From germline, CDR1 is LNHDA and CDR2 SQIVND (reference sequence). The CDR3 region is CASSIDSRGLRSNQPQHF. The CDR3 DNA reads as TGTGCCAGTAGTATAGATTCCAGGGGGCTAAGGAGCAATCAGCCCCAGCATTTT. Based on the CDR3 plus reference TRBV19 and TRBJ1-5, the full variable domain is DGGITQSPKYLFRKEGQNVTLSCEQNLNHDAMYWYRQDPGQGLRLIYYSQIVNDFQKGDIAEGYSVSREKKESFPLTVTSAQKNPTAFYLCASSIDSRGLRSNQPQHFGDGTRLSIL.

The chain uses TRBV5-1 and TRBJ2-1, with 8 bases lining up with TRBD2. The germline V gene encodes CDR1 SGHRS and CDR2 YFSETQ. The length of the CDR3 is 16 residues. Trimming took 0 bases from V and 7 from J; bases not matched to a gene: 9. In nucleotides, the CDR3 is TGCGCCAGCAGCTTGGATAGGCCGGGACTAGGAAATGAGCAGTTCTTC. Its translation: CASSLDRPGLGNEQFF. The full variable domain, with the rest looked up from reference TRBV5-1 and TRBJ2-1, is KAGVTQTPRYLIKTRGQQVTLSCSPISGHRSVSWYQQTPGQGLQFLFEYFSETQRNKGNFPGRFSGRQFSNSRSEMNVSTLELGDSALYLCASSLDRPGLGNEQFFGPGTRLTVL.

V usage is TRBV5-4 and J usage is TRBJ1-1; D remains ambiguous. Deletions cut 3 bases from V and 1 base from J, with 10 bases between. The CDR3 runs to 14 residues. Per the germline V gene, CDR1 is SGHNT and CDR2 is YYREEE (reference sequence). As DNA, the CDR3 is TGTGCCAGCAGCTACGTTGGGCGGAACACTGAAGCTTTCTTT. Amino acid sequence: CASSYVGRNTEAFF.

The chain employs TRBV5-1 and TRBJ2-2; 11 bases match TRBD2. This CDR3 is 16 amino acids long. The V segment lost 4 bases and the J segment 5 bases; nucleotides outside the gene matches: 7. Germline loops: CDR1 SGHRS, CDR2 YFSETQ. The CDR3 protein is CASSRSGRASTGELFF. The CDR3 region has the DNA TGCGCCAGCAGCCGTAGCGGGAGGGCGTCAACCGGGGAGCTGTTTTTT.

The genes are TRBV11-3 and TRBJ1-1; D is ambiguous. Germline CDR1 and CDR2: SGHNT and YENEEA. Trimming shortened V by 4 bases and J by 3 bases, and 3 bases separated the two germline ends. The CDR3 totals 11 residues. The CDR3 DNA sequence: TGTGCCAGCAGCTGGCACACTGAAGCTTTCTTT. Amino acids: CASSWHTEAFF.

CDR3 amino acids: CASSYYREGQPQHF. CDR3 DNA sequence: TGTGCCAGCAGTTACTACAGGGAGGGTCAGCCCCAGCATTTT. This sequence joins TRBV6-6 and TRBJ1-5; D is possibly TRBD1 (6 bases). V was trimmed by 1 base and J by 6 bases, leaving 10 bases between them. Germline CDR1 reads MNHNY; CDR2 reads SVGAGI (reference sequence). This CDR3 has 14 amino acids.

The chain couples TRBV10-1 to TRBJ1-5, with D maybe TRBD1 (6 bases). Looked up from germline, CDR1 is WNHNN and CDR2 is SYGVQD (reference sequence). This CDR3 is built from 14 residues. The CDR3 nucleotides are TGCGGAAAGGGAGGGGGGGAAGATGATCAGCCCCAGCATTTT. This gives the protein CGKGGGEDDQPQHF.

This rearrangement joins TRBV2 to TRBJ2-5, with TRBD2 matching 13 bases. The trim removed 6 bases at V and 9 bases at J, leaving 10 bases unmatched. The CDR3 totals 15 residues. Per germline, CDR1 SNHLY and CDR2 FYNNEI. The CDR3 DNA reads as TGTGCCAGCAGAGGGGGGACTAGCGGGGCATTGGCCCAGTACTTC. It codes for CASRGGTSGALAQYF.

The genes are TRBV4-2 and TRBJ1-5; D remains unclear. The CDR3 covers 14 residues. Germline V gene lookup returns CDR1 LGHNA and CDR2 YNFKEQ. V lost 0 bases, J lost 6 bases, and 9 bases lay in between. This CDR3 reads CASSQDLVPQPQHF. CDR3 sequence (DNA): TGTGCCAGCAGCCAAGATCTAGTACCTCAGCCCCAGCATTTT.